This is a list of T cell receptor beta chains from one sample in a study of T-cell memory formation after mild COVID-19. TCRdb analysed the 5' RACE reads with MiXCR anew, one entry per CDR3 protein. The sample lists around 310,000 distinct CDR3 sequences; 15% were seen once. Input material: PBMCs or a T cell subset sorted from them (not recorded which). Source of these receptors: a man between 18 and 35 years old who had mild COVID-19 (a few samples of this study predate the infection). Cell type and time point are not known. CDR3s include the opening cysteine and the closing phenylalanine or tryptophan. A D gene is named only where the DNA matches it firmly. The size of a clone is reported for some rows only, either as once, few or many, or as a class for expanded clones.

TRBD1	NA	TRBV20-1	TRBJ1-5	12	CSAQGVWQPQHF	TGCAGTGCTCAGGGGGTATGGCAGCCCCAGCATTTT
TRBD2	few	TRBV20-1	TRBJ2-1	16	CSAEAVAGGPPRHQFF	TGCAGTGCCGAGGCCGTAGCGGGGGGTCCACCTCGCCACCAGTTCTTC
NA	few	TRBV6-5	TRBJ2-1	13	CASSLTYGGAGFF	TGTGCCAGCAGCCTCACCTATGGAGGGGCCGGGTTCTTC
NA	NA	TRBV7-2	TRBJ1-1	14	CASSLTRRNTEAFF	TGTGCCAGCAGCTTAACGAGGCGGAACACTGAAGCTTTCTTT
NA	few	TRBV4-2	TRBJ2-1	17	CASSQGNGGARPNEQFF	TGTGCCAGCAGCCAGGGGAATGGGGGGGCCCGTCCCAATGAGCAGTTCTTC
NA	few	TRBV9	TRBJ2-5	15	CASSADAGFQETQYF	TGTGCCAGCAGCGCCGACGCGGGGTTCCAAGAGACCCAGTACTTC
NA	NA	TRBV5-1	TRBJ1-6	15	CASSLEQGPYSPLHF	TGCGCCAGCAGCTTGGAGCAGGGGCCCTATTCACCCCTCCACTTT
TRBD2	NA	TRBV7-2	TRBJ2-1	14	CASSRRLAGHEQFF	TGTGCCAGCAGCCGGCGACTAGCTGGGCATGAGCAGTTCTTC
NA	few	TRBV4-2	TRBJ1-2	13	CASRMNREGGYTF	TGTGCCAGCAGGATGAATAGGGAAGGCGGCTACACCTTC
TRBD1	NA	TRBV15	TRBJ2-5	13	CATSQGAQETQYF	TGTGCCACCAGCCAGGGGGCCCAAGAGACCCAGTACTTC
TRBD1	NA	TRBV11-2	TRBJ2-3	14	CASNRGDFTDTQYF	TGTGCCAGCAACAGGGGGGACTTCACAGATACGCAGTATTTT
NA	few	TRBV20-1	TRBJ2-1	14	CSARAFQGYNEQFF	TGCAGTGCTAGGGCCTTTCAGGGTTACAATGAGCAGTTCTTC
NA	NA	TRBV7-9	TRBJ1-1	15	CASSSGDPMNTEAFF	TGTGCCAGCAGCTCAGGAGATCCGATGAACACTGAAGCTTTCTTT
TRBD1	NA	TRBV9	TRBJ1-4	16	CASSPRDRATNEKLFF	TGTGCCAGCAGCCCCAGGGACAGGGCAACTAATGAAAAACTGTTTTTT
TRBD2	few	TRBV7-9	TRBJ2-1	17	CASRGPLRAGVFNEQFF	TGTGCCAGCAGGGGCCCTTTGAGAGCGGGGGTATTCAATGAGCAGTTCTTC
TRBD2	few	TRBV4-3	TRBJ2-5	17	CASSQVLGTRGGETQYF	TGCGCCAGCAGCCAAGTCCTCGGGACTAGGGGGGGAGAGACCCAGTACTTC